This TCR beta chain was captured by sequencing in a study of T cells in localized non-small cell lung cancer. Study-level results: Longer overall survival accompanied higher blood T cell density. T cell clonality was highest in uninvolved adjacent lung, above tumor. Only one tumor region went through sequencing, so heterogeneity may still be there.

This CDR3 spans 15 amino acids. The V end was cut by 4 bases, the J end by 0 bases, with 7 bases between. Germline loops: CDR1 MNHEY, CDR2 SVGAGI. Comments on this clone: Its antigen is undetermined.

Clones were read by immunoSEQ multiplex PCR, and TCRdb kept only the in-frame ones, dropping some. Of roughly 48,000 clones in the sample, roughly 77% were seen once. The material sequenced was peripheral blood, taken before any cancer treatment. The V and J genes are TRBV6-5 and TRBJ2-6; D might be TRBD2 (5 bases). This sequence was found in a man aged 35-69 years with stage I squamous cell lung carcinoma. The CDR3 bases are TGTGCCAGCAGTTTGGGGAGCTCTGGGGCCAACGTCCTGACTTTC. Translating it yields CASSLGSSGANVLTF.